This entry lists 22 T cell receptor beta chains sequenced from one sample in a study of blood T cells in healthy people across ages. A sample-barcoded 5' primer and a J-beta primer mix were used in a second PCR of about 7 to 11 cycles. TCRdb re-derived calls from the 5' RACE reads in MiXCR, one entry per CDR3 protein. The table includes around 670,000 distinct CDR3 sequences, about 30% detected once. Sequenced material: blood. These receptors originate from a woman of 80 years or more in good health.

A word on this clonotype: This sequence may be a read error, since a much larger clone differs from it by one base. The chain uses TRBV2 and TRBJ1-6; perhaps TRBD1 as D (6 bases). This CDR3 contains 13 residues. Germline CDR1 reads SNHLY; CDR2 reads FYNNEI. CDR3 protein: CASKAGVGSPRHF. CDR3 nucleotides: TGTGCCAGCAAAGCAGGGGTTGGGTCACCCCGCCACTTT.

This clonotype has at least ten counts. The DNA for the CDR3 is TGCGCCAGCAGCCAGACCGGGACAGGGAGTGTAAAACTGTTTTTT. Translation gives CASSQTGTGSVKLFF. V gene TRBV4-1 combines with J gene TRBJ1-4; 9 bases fit TRBD1. Germline assignment: CDR1 MGHRA and CDR2 YSYEKL. There are 15 residues in the CDR3. With V trimmed by 3 bases and J by 10 bases, 9 bases remained unmatched.

This clonotype came up a few times. The CDR3 here is CASSSRDSRGEGGVNEKLFF. The CDR3, as DNA: TGTGCCAGCAGTTCCCGGGACTCCCGAGGGGAGGGAGGGGTTAATGAAAAACTGTTTTTT. The J gene is TRBJ1-4, the V gene TRBV12-3 or TRBV12-4; perhaps TRBD1 as D (5 bases). The CDR3 covers 20 residues. The V and J ends lost 4 bases and 4 bases respectively, with 28 bases between them.

This clonotype was observed at least ten times. The rearrangement uses TRBV27 and TRBJ2-1; 14 bases map to TRBD2. V lost 3 bases to trimming and J lost 5 bases; unmatched junction nucleotides: 9. The CDR3 consists of 18 residues. Germline assignment: CDR1 MNHEY and CDR2 SMNVEV (reference sequence). CDR3 loop: CASSFRGLAGGYDNEQFF. CDR3 sequence (DNA): TGTGCCAGCAGTTTCCGCGGACTAGCGGGGGGCTATGACAATGAGCAGTTCTTC.

The chain couples TRBV7-2 to TRBJ1-2; TRBD1 agrees at 12 bases. Trimming removed 5 bases from V and 4 bases from J; junction bases left unmatched: 8. This CDR3 spans 16 amino acids. In germline, CDR1 is SGHTA, CDR2 FQGNSA. As DNA, the CDR3 is TGTGCCAGCAGCCCGGCGGGGACAGGGGGCTCCTATGGCTACACCTTC. Encoded protein: CASSPAGTGGSYGYTF.

This clonotype showed up many times. The V gene is TRBV20-1, the J gene TRBJ2-1; 8 bases are a match to TRBD1. Germline assignment: CDR1 DFQATT and CDR2 SNEGSKA (reference sequence). J was trimmed by 9 bases and V by 3 bases; bases with no gene match: 4. The CDR3 is 12 residues long. The CDR3 spells CSASKQGVEQFF. As DNA, the CDR3 is TGCAGTGCTAGCAAACAGGGGGTTGAGCAGTTCTTC.

There are many counts of this clonotype. The chain employs TRBV12-3 or TRBV12-4 and TRBJ1-1, with TRBD1 identical over 8 bases. V lost 5 bases to trimming and J lost 1 base; unmatched junction nucleotides: 6. This CDR3 is 15 amino acids long. The CDR3, as DNA: TGTGCCAGCAGTCCGTCTACAGGGGGGAACACTGAAGCTTTCTTT. This encodes CASSPSTGGNTEAFF.

There are a few counts of this clonotype. The chain links TRBV18 to TRBJ2-3; no clear D. The germline gives CDR1 KGHSH, CDR2 LQKENI. The CDR3 covers 15 residues. Deletions cut 3 bases from V and 0 bases from J, with 10 bases between. The CDR3 DNA follows: TGTGCCAGCTCACCCCCCCCGGCTAGCACAGATACGCAGTATTTT. Protein sequence: CASSPPPASTDTQYF.

J is TRBJ2-5 and V is TRBV5-1; D could derive from TRBD1 or TRBD2 (5 bases each). The CDR3 totals 13 residues. Germline assignment: CDR1 SGHRS and CDR2 YFSETQ. V lost 4 bases to trimming and J lost 5 bases, with 12 bases between them. CDR3 coding DNA: TGCGCCAGCAGCAGGGGCTGGGGGGAGACCCAGTACTTC. It yields the protein CASSRGWGETQYF.

On this clonotype itself: One base away lies a much larger clone, so this may be a sequencing read error. V usage is TRBV12-3 or TRBV12-4 and J usage is TRBJ2-3; TRBD1 is a possible D gene (6 bases). V was shortened by 3 bases and J by 2 bases, with 12 bases between the two germline ends. The CDR3 is made up of 15 amino acids. CDR3 protein: CASSFEGVPTDTQYF. The DNA of the CDR3 is TGTGCCAGCAGTTTTGAGGGGGTGCCCACAGATACGCAGTATTTT.

The chain is built from TRBV6-5 and TRBJ2-3; 11 positions agree with TRBD2. CDR1 MNHEY and CDR2 SVGAGI come from the germline V gene. V trimming: 2 bases; J trimming: 4 bases; junction bases outside the gene matches: 8. The length of the CDR3 is 17 residues. In nucleotides, the CDR3 is TGTGCCAGCAGTTACACGTTAGCGGGGGGGCTTTCAGATACGCAGTATTTT. Encoded protein: CASSYTLAGGLSDTQYF.

The table lists this clonotype with a few counts. The chain combines TRBV29-1 with TRBJ2-1; D remains ambiguous. V was clipped by 6 bases and J by 9 bases, with 15 bases between them. The length of the CDR3 is 12 residues. Germline assignment: CDR1 SQVTM and CDR2 ANQGSEA. The CDR3 here is CSVRDTSGEQFF. The CDR3 nucleotides are TGCAGCGTCAGAGACACCTCCGGTGAGCAGTTCTTC.

This chain joins TRBV7-2 and TRBJ1-1; perhaps TRBD1 as D (5 bases). Germline loops: CDR1 SGHTA, CDR2 FQGNSA. V lost 2 bases and J lost 6, with 10 bases in between. The CDR3 sequence is 13 residues long. The CDR3 reads CASSLYGGSEAFF. DNA for the CDR3: TGTGCCAGCAGCTTATATGGGGGTTCTGAAGCTTTCTTT.

This clonotype was seen repeatedly, ten times or more. The rearrangement links TRBV6-2 or TRBV6-3 to TRBJ2-6; 8 nucleotides agree with TRBD1. The germline V gene encodes CDR1 MNHEY and CDR2 SVGEGT. With 11 bases clipped from V and 2 bases from J, the junction kept 5 bases outside the gene matches. The CDR3 consists of 14 residues. CDR3 DNA sequence: TGTGCCGGAACGGACAGGGCTGGGGCCAACGTCCTGACTTTC. Protein product: CAGTDRAGANVLTF.

The chain combines TRBV20-1 with TRBJ2-1; 9 bases are a match to TRBD2. The CDR3 is 14 residues long. Looked up from germline, CDR1 is DFQATT and CDR2 is SNEGSKA (reference sequence). The trim removed 1 base at V and 8 bases at J, leaving 6 bases unmatched. CDR3 sequence reads: CSARVLAGIYEQFF. DNA for the CDR3: TGCAGTGCTAGAGTCCTAGCGGGGATTTATGAGCAGTTCTTC.

This clonotype was detected many times. The chain carries TRBV6-2 or TRBV6-3 and TRBJ2-5; TRBD2 aligns across 11 bases. This CDR3 has 18 amino acids. Trimming removed 4 bases from V and 1 base from J; junction bases left unmatched: 11. CDR1 is MNHEY and CDR2 is SVGEGT in the germline V gene. CDR3 sequence: CASSFTLAGGPPQETQYF. The CDR3 DNA is TGTGCCAGCAGTTTCACCCTAGCGGGGGGACCTCCCCAAGAGACCCAGTACTTC.

This clonotype was seen many times. The V call is TRBV5-1, the J call TRBJ2-5, with D perhaps matching TRBD1 or TRBD2 (5 bases each). This CDR3 is built from 14 residues. V lost 3 bases to trimming and J lost 7 bases, with 16 bases between them. Germline V gives CDR1 SGHRS, CDR2 YFSETQ. CDR3 amino acids: CASSYTGTGRTQYF. CDR3 coding DNA: TGCGCCAGCAGCTACACCGGGACGGGCCGGACCCAGTACTTC.

This clonotype was seen at least ten times. J is TRBJ2-3 and V is TRBV20-1; TRBD1 is a possible D gene (6 bases). This CDR3 has 15 amino acids. The germline V and J ends were trimmed by 5 bases and 2 bases, with 17 bases remaining between them. Germline CDR1 is DFQATT and CDR2 is SNEGSKA (reference sequence). CDR3 residues: CSASLGGRNTDTQYF. CDR3 nucleotides: TGCAGTGCTTCCCTTGGGGGCAGGAACACAGATACGCAGTATTTT.

Comment on this clonotype: A much larger clone is a single base away; this may be a read error. J is TRBJ1-4 and V is TRBV4-2; unclear D gene. CDR3 size: 19 residues. The V gene lost 10 bases and the J gene lost 0 bases, with 27 bases spanning the gap. Germline CDR1 is LGHNA and CDR2 is YNFKEQ. The DNA for the CDR3 is TGTGCCACTTCCTCCCCTGGGTCGGGAAGGGCTTCAACTAATGAAAAACTGTTTTTT. Translation gives CATSSPGSGRASTNEKLFF.

Only a few counts were recorded for this clonotype. This chain joins TRBV5-1 and TRBJ1-4, with D unresolved. V gave up 0 bases and J gave up 3 bases, with 12 bases separating them. This CDR3 comprises 16 residues. CDR1 and CDR2 (germline): SGHRS, YFSETQ. In DNA form, the CDR3 reads TGCGCCAGCAGCTTGGGAGGTGGTGCAGCTAATGAAAAACTGTTTTTT. Residues: CASSLGGGAANEKLFF.

The J gene is TRBJ2-7, the V gene TRBV7-2; possible D gene TRBD2, 6 bases. The V gene's germline CDR1 is SGHTA and CDR2 FQGNSA. The CDR3 extends over 13 amino acids. V was trimmed by 5 bases and J by 3 bases, leaving 11 bases between them. For the CDR3, the DNA is TGTGCCAGCAGCCTGACGGAGGGCTACGAGCAGTACTTC. Amino acid sequence: CASSLTEGYEQYF.

In its sample, this clonotype was seen a few times. The gene calls are TRBV15 and TRBJ1-2; a weak D match, TRBD1 (6 bases). Germline assignment: CDR1 LNHNV and CDR2 YYDKDF (reference sequence). This CDR3 has 15 amino acids. Trimming shortened V by 0 bases and J by 4 bases, and 12 bases separated the two germline ends. The DNA for the CDR3 is TGTGCCACCAGCAGAGATGGGGGGCTCGGCTATGGCTACACCTTC. Translated: CATSRDGGLGYGYTF.